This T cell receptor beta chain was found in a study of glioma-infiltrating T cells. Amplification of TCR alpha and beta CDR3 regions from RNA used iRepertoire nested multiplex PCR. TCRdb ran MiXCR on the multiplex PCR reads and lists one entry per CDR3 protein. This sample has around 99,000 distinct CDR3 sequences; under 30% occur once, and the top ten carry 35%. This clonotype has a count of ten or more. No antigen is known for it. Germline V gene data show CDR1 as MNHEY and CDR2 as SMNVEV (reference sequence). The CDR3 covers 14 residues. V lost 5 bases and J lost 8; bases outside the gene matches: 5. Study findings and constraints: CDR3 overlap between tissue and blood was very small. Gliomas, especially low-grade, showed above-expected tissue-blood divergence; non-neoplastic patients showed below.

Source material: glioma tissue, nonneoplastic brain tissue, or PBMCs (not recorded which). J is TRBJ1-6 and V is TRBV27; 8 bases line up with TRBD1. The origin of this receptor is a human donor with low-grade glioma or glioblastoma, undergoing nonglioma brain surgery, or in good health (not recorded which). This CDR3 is CASSPYRGDSPLHF. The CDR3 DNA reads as TGTGCCAGCAGTCCCTACAGGGGGGATTCACCCCTCCACTTT.